This T cell receptor beta chain was identified in a study of T cells after yellow fever vaccination. Germline V gene data show CDR1 as MGHRA and CDR2 as YSYEKL. The V gene lost 0 bases and the J gene lost 6 bases, with 18 bases spanning the gap. The CDR3 runs 17 residues. From the 5' RACE reads, TCRdb called clonotypes with MiXCR, one entry per CDR3 protein. Among over 150,000 distinct CDR3 sequences listed, approximately 6.2% were seen once. Broader study findings: Within FACS-sorted repertoires, abundant clonotypes contaminating from the bulk population could be present.

Points on this clonotype: Its antigen is unknown.

Sequenced here: CD4+ T cells sorted from PBMCs, sampled on the day of the first yellow fever vaccination. This chain joins TRBV4-1 and TRBJ2-4; the D is unclear. This sequence was found in a man younger than 30 who received the YFV17D yellow fever vaccine. The CDR3 DNA sequence: TGCGCCAGCAGCCAAGAGGGCCGAACAGAAGCACCAAACATTCAGTACTTC. Translated: CASSQEGRTEAPNIQYF.